These 19 T cell receptor beta chains originate from one sample sequenced in a study of T cell repertoires in cytomegalovirus infection (dated by TCRdb to the late 2010s). These receptors' targets are unknown. Reads for this sample came from an Illumina HiSeq 1500. TCRdb itself trimmed the public reads at Q25 with fastp, ran MiXCR and retained productive beta chains. One record per CDR3 amino acid sequence lists the most common genes and DNA. Here the sample has fewer than 1,000,000 distinct CDR3 sequences; approximately 31% occur a single time. Around an eighth of the sample is in the top ten clones. What this sample's treatment or condition label stands for: in vitro stimulation with specific CMV peptide epitopes to enrich CMV-specific T cells. Sequences were derived from cultured CD8+ T cells from PBMCs, sampled from culture after CMV antigen stimulation. These receptors were collected from a human donor in good health (CMV status not recorded). Some clones in this sample may be carry-over from other donors' samples.

Note on this clonotype: One junction end does not reproduce the germline sequence, and a read error may be involved. J is TRBJ2-3 and V is TRBV6-2 or TRBV6-3, with a possible D match to TRBD1 (5 bases). This CDR3 is built from 18 residues. The V gene's germline CDR1 is MNHEY and CDR2 SVGEGT. Here the CDR3 DNA reads TGTGCCAGCAGTTACTCTGTTCCCGGTCGGTGGGGCACGGATACGCAGTATTTT. Translating gives CASSYSVPGRWGTDTQYF.

The chain carries TRBV12-3 or TRBV12-4 and TRBJ1-3; D call uncertain. This CDR3 is built from 14 residues. V was trimmed by 3 bases and J by 9 bases, leaving 15 bases between them. The CDR3 loop reads CASSFRETGITIYF. The CDR3 DNA sequence: TGTGCCAGCAGTTTCCGAGAGACTGGGATCACCATATATTTT.

This chain links TRBV27 with TRBJ2-1; no reliable D call. Germline V gene sequence: CDR1 MNHEY, CDR2 SMNVEV (reference sequence). V was clipped by 2 bases and J by 2 bases, with 13 bases between them. The length of the CDR3 is 16 residues. CDR3: CASSLAATGPYNEQFF. DNA of the CDR3: TGTGCCAGCAGTTTAGCGGCGACGGGCCCCTACAATGAGCAGTTCTTC.

For this clonotype: A much bigger clone sits one base away, suggesting this may be a read error. The chain has TRBV7-8 and TRBJ2-5; TRBD2 matches 7 bases. The CDR3 consists of 16 residues. Germline loops: CDR1 SGHVS, CDR2 FQNEAQ. The CDR3 region has the DNA TGTGCCAGCAGCTTAGCGCCAAGCGGGGCGGCCGAGACCAAGTACTTC. Protein: CASSLAPSGAAETKYF.

This clonotype was recorded many times. The V call is TRBV7-2, the J call TRBJ2-3; 7 bases are a match to TRBD2. V trimming: 5 bases; J trimming: 0 bases; junction bases outside the gene matches: 8. The CDR3 has 16 amino acids. The germline V gene has CDR1 SGHTA and CDR2 FQGNSA. The CDR3 loop reads CASSPPTSPSTDTQYF. CDR3 bases: TGTGCCAGCAGCCCACCGACTAGCCCTAGCACAGATACGCAGTATTTT.

Notes on this clonotype: A much bigger clone sits one base away, suggesting this may be a read error. The chain joins TRBV12-3 or TRBV12-4 to TRBJ2-3, with D possibly being TRBD2 (6 bases). Trimming shortened V by 2 bases and J by 6 bases, and 12 bases separated the two germline ends. This CDR3 comprises 14 residues. Here the CDR3 reads CASSLSGEADTQYF. The CDR3 nucleotides are TGTGCCAGCAGTTTATCCGGGGAGGCGGATACGCAGTATTTT.

V gene TRBV5-6 combines with J gene TRBJ2-5; TRBD1 matches at 9 bases. CDR1 is SGHDT and CDR2 is YYEEEE in the germline V gene. With V trimmed by 4 bases and J by 3 bases, 13 bases remained unmatched. The CDR3 runs 17 residues. The CDR3: CASSPGTGIVLKETQYF. The CDR3 coding sequence is TGTGCCAGCAGCCCCGGGACAGGGATCGTCCTCAAAGAGACCCAGTACTTC.

The chain links TRBV20-1 to TRBJ1-1; D remains ambiguous. The germline V and J ends were trimmed by 5 bases and 0 bases, with 7 bases remaining between them. CDR1 and CDR2 (germline): DFQATT, SNEGSKA (reference sequence). The CDR3 length is 12 residues. Here the CDR3 DNA reads TGCAGTGCTCTTAGTATGAACACTGAAGCTTTCTTT. Translation: CSALSMNTEAFF.

This clonotype appeared a few times. The CDR3 here is CASSGGTLNTGELFF. The DNA for the CDR3 is TGTGCCAGCAGCGGCGGGACATTGAACACCGGGGAGCTGTTTTTT. The chain employs TRBV5-4 and TRBJ2-2; D may be TRBD1 or TRBD2 (6 bases each). This CDR3 is 15 amino acids long. The germline V gene has CDR1 SGHNT and CDR2 YYREEE (reference sequence). V lost 4 bases to trimming and J lost 1 base, with 11 bases between them.

This clonotype was detected only a few times. The chain is built from TRBV19 and TRBJ1-4; D is unresolved. The V gene's germline CDR1 is LNHDA and CDR2 SQIVND (reference sequence). With 11 bases removed from V and 1 base from J, the gap between germline ends came to 11 bases. The CDR3 spans 13 residues. Written as DNA, the CDR3 is TGTGCCTGTTCGGACGGAACTAATGAAAAACTGTTTTTT. It translates to CACSDGTNEKLFF.

Only a few counts were recorded for this clonotype. The chain uses TRBV6-2 or TRBV6-3 and TRBJ2-7; a possible D gene is TRBD2 (6 bases). CDR1 MNHEY and CDR2 SVGEGT come from the germline V gene. CDR3 length equals 16 residues. V was trimmed by 4 bases and J by 0 bases, leaving 16 bases between them. The CDR3 region is CASSSWGGESSYEQYV. CDR3 nucleotide sequence: TGTGCCAGCAGTTCGTGGGGCGGGGAGAGCTCCTACGAGCAGTACGTC.

This rearrangement joins TRBV5-4 to TRBJ1-1, with 9 bases lining up with TRBD1. Germline-derived CDR1 and CDR2 are SGHNT and YYREEE (reference sequence). V dropped 0 bases and J dropped 4; count of bases not matched to a gene: 4. The CDR3 covers 15 residues. The CDR3 DNA is TGTGCCAGCAGCTTGGCGGGACAGGGTAGCACTGAAGCTTTCTTT. Amino acid sequence: CASSLAGQGSTEAFF.

This clonotype was counted a few times. The chain employs TRBV24-1 and TRBJ2-7; 7 positions agree with TRBD2. The ends lost 1 base at V and 5 bases at J; junction bases unmatched: 4. Germline CDR1 KGHDR, CDR2 SFDVKD. The CDR3 length is 14 residues. CDR3 nucleotide sequence: TGTGCCACCAGTGATTTCGGGGGGATCGACGAGCAGTACGTC. Its protein product is CATSDFGGIDEQYV.

This chain uses TRBV28 with TRBJ2-1, with 8 positions matching TRBD2. This CDR3 has 14 amino acids. Germline-derived CDR1 and CDR2 are MDHEN and SYDVKM. Trimming took 6 bases from V and 8 from J; bases not matched to a gene: 9. The CDR3 is CASSLRGGLDEQFF. Written as DNA, the CDR3 is TGTGCCAGCAGCTTACGGGGGGGCCTTGATGAGCAGTTCTTC.

The rearrangement links TRBV6-6 to TRBJ2-5, with TRBD1 matching over 8 bases. This CDR3 contains 14 residues. Germline values: CDR1 MNHNY, CDR2 SVGAGI (reference sequence). V shed 7 bases and J 4 bases; nucleotides not matched to a gene: 8. The CDR3 sequence is CASNGRGPRETQYF. The CDR3 DNA reads as TGTGCCAGCAATGGCAGGGGGCCAAGAGAGACCCAGTACTTC.

This clonotype was detected once. The J gene is TRBJ1-1, the V gene TRBV28; no reliable D call. This CDR3 comprises 13 residues. CDR1 is MDHEN, CDR2 SYDVKM, per germline. With 5 bases removed from V and 2 bases from J, the gap between germline ends came to 9 bases. For the CDR3, the DNA is TGTGCCAGCAGTCGATGGGCCAACACTGAAGCTTTCTTT. It translates to CASSRWANTEAFF.

V usage is TRBV29-1 and J usage is TRBJ1-2; perhaps TRBD1 as D (5 bases). This CDR3 contains 16 residues. The V gene's germline CDR1 is SQVTM and CDR2 ANQGSEA. Trimming left V 3 bases short and J 4 bases short, with 21 bases between. CDR3 residues: CSVEVRVVSTLYGYTF. In nucleotides, the CDR3 is TGCAGCGTTGAGGTCAGGGTGGTTTCAACCCTCTATGGCTACACCTTC.

This clonotype has more than one count but fewer than ten. The rearrangement joins TRBV3-1 to TRBJ1-1; no clear D gene. The CDR3 totals 13 residues. V was trimmed by 2 bases and J by 1 base, leaving 5 bases between them. Germline V CDR1 and CDR2: LGHDT, YNNKEL (reference sequence). The CDR3 bases are TGTGCCAGCAGCCAAAACGAGAACACTGAAGCTTTCTTT. This encodes CASSQNENTEAFF. Full variable domain (rest looked up from reference TRBV3-1 and TRBJ1-1): DTAVSQTPKYLVTQMGNDKSIKCEQNLGHDTMYWYKQDSKKFLKIMFSYNNKELIINETVPNRFSPKSPDKAHLNLHINSLELGDSAVYFCASSQNENTEAFFGQGTRLTVV.

V usage is TRBV9 and J usage is TRBJ1-3; 7 positions match TRBD1. The V gene's germline CDR1 is SGDLS and CDR2 YYNGEE. CDR3 size: 14 residues. The V gene end was trimmed by 7 bases and the J gene end by 3 bases; junction bases not matched to a gene: 7. The CDR3 protein is CASGKQGSGNTIYF. For the CDR3, the DNA is TGTGCCAGCGGCAAACAGGGGAGTGGAAACACCATATATTTT.